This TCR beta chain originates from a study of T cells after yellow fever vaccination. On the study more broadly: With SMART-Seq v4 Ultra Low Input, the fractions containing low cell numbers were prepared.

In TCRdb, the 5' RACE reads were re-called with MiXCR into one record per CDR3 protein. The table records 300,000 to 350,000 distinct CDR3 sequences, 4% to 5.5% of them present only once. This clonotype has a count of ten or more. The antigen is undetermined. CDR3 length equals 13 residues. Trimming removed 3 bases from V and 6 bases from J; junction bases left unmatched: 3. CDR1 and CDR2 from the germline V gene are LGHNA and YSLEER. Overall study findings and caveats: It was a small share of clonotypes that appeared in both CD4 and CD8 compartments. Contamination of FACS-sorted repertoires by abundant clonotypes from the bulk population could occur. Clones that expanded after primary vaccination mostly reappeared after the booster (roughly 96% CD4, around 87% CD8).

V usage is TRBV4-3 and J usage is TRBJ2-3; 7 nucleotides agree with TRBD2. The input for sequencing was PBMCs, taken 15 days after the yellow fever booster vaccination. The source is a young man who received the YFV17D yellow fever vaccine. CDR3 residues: CASSQGRADTQYF. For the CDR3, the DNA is TGCGCCAGCAGCCAGGGGAGGGCTGATACGCAGTATTTT.